Reported below is one TCR beta chain. Antigen unknown. The PCR ran on 60 Vbeta and 13 Jbeta primers. Measured with immunoSEQ multiplex PCR; TCRdb has only the in-frame clones, and not every one. The sample holds about 97,000 clones, 73% seen once. The data originate from a study of cytomegalovirus exposure and HLA in healthy donors. Broader study findings: When presence/absence was analysed, sequencing depth was taken to be roughly uniform across donors.

From germline, CDR1 is SNHLY and CDR2 FYNNEI. The CDR3 spans 13 residues. V lost 5 bases and J 1 base, leaving 5 bases between the germline ends. The clonotype was recovered from a man aged 35-49 years in good health and CMV-seronegative. The V and J genes are TRBV2 and TRBJ1-4, with D unclear. Sequenced material: PBMCs. Written as DNA, the CDR3 is TGTGCCAGCAGTTGGAGAACTAATGAAAAACTGTTTTTT. It encodes CASSWRTNEKLFF.